The 26 T cell receptor beta chains below all came from one sample that was sequenced in a study of siplizumab effects on memory and regulatory T cells (dated by TCRdb to about 2019). To prepare the library, the immunoSEQ multiplex PCR assay was applied. TCRdb took over this immuneACCESS table, retaining in-frame rearrangements with V and J assigned. Such tables are incomplete; in checked studies, under half of the missing clones stem from an unresolved V gene, and the remainder is unexplained. A total of more than 95,000 clones appear in this sample, around 93% of them only once. Around 0.32% of the sample is taken by the ten largest. Source material: CD4+ T cells sorted from blood. The origin of the receptors is a human donor in good health.

This chain joins TRBV5-1 and TRBJ2-3, with a weak D call TRBD1 (6 bases). With 6 bases removed from V and 1 base from J, the gap between germline ends came to 9 bases. CDR3 size: 13 residues. Germline lookup yields CDR1 SGHRS and CDR2 YFSETQ. The CDR3 reads CASNEGGTDTQYF. Here the CDR3 DNA reads TGCGCCAGCAATGAGGGGGGCACAGATACGCAGTATTTT. The full variable domain, in which reference TRBV5-1 and TRBJ2-3 provide the parts outside the CDR3, is KAGVTQTPRYLIKTRGQQVTLSCSPISGHRSVSWYQQTPGQGLQFLFEYFSETQRNKGNFPGRFSGRQFSNSRSEMNVSTLELGDSALYLCASNEGGTDTQYFGPGTRLTVL.

This chain's CDR3 is CASSQDMGRGYGYTF. In nucleotides, the CDR3 is TGCGCCAGCAGCCAAGATATGGGGAGGGGGTATGGCTACACCTTC. The V call is TRBV4-1, the J call TRBJ1-2, with a possible D match to TRBD1 (6 bases). Trimming cost V 0 bases and J 5 bases, with 13 bases left between them. This CDR3 is 15 amino acids long. Germline V gives CDR1 MGHRA, CDR2 YSYEKL.

V gene TRBV7-9 combines with J gene TRBJ2-5; perhaps TRBD1 as D (5 bases). Germline V CDR1 and CDR2: SEHNR, FQNEAQ (reference sequence). The germline V and J ends were trimmed by 3 bases and 7 bases, with 12 bases remaining between them. This CDR3 spans 13 amino acids. As DNA, the CDR3 is TGTGCCAGCAGCTTGGGGCAGGGCGTGACCCAGTACTTC. This gives the protein CASSLGQGVTQYF.

This clone has a single count. The J gene is TRBJ1-5, the V gene TRBV4-1; 10 bases fit TRBD1. CDR3 size: 15 residues. With 5 bases clipped from V and 5 bases from J, the junction kept 6 bases outside the gene matches. Per germline, CDR1 MGHRA and CDR2 YSYEKL. The CDR3 region has the DNA TGCGCCAGCAGCGCGGGACAGGGGAGGGATCAGCCCCAGCATTTT. It is translated as CASSAGQGRDQPQHF.

The chain is built from TRBV6-6 and TRBJ2-3; no reliable D call. Trimming removed 6 bases at V and 4 bases at J, with 8 bases between. Germline CDR1 reads MNHNY; CDR2 reads SVGAGI (reference sequence). The CDR3 is made up of 12 amino acids. In DNA, the CDR3 is TGTGCCAGCAGACAAGGACCAGATACGCAGTATTTT. As protein: CASRQGPDTQYF.

The CDR3 here is CASTPGDEQFF. The DNA for the CDR3 is TGCGCCAGCACCCCGGGCGATGAGCAGTTCTTC. V is TRBV5-1 and J is TRBJ2-1, with D hard to call. Per germline, CDR1 SGHRS and CDR2 YFSETQ. The CDR3 extends over 11 amino acids. V dropped 6 bases and J dropped 8 bases, with 9 bases sitting between them.

The rearrangement joins TRBV6-1 to TRBJ1-3, with D hard to call. Looked up from germline, CDR1 is MNHNS and CDR2 is SASEGT. V shed 4 bases and J shed 0 bases, with 13 bases lying between them. The CDR3 has 16 amino acids. The CDR3 region has the DNA TGTGCCAGCAGTGCCCTACAGTTACTCTCTGGAAACACCATATATTTT. Residues: CASSALQLLSGNTIYF.

The CDR3 region is CSVGQGYGYTF. The CDR3, as DNA: TGCAGTGTCGGACAGGGGTATGGCTACACCTTC. The V gene is TRBV20-1, the J gene TRBJ1-2; 9 bases are shared with TRBD1. V was pared by 7 bases and J by 5 bases, with 2 bases of the junction left unmatched. Germline lookup yields CDR1 DFQATT and CDR2 SNEGSKA (reference sequence). The CDR3 covers 11 residues.

The rearrangement uses TRBV30 and TRBJ2-1, with D tentatively TRBD2 (6 bases). Trimming pared 1 base from V and 0 bases from J, leaving 16 bases between. The CDR3 runs 17 residues. Germline CDR1 and CDR2: GTSNPN and SVGIG (reference sequence). CDR3: CAWSGLGGSASYNEQFF. Written as DNA, the CDR3 is TGTGCCTGGAGTGGCCTCGGGGGTAGCGCCTCCTACAATGAGCAGTTCTTC.

The chain links TRBV6-5 to TRBJ2-5; tentative D call: TRBD2 (5 bases). The CDR3 loop spans 14 amino acids. V lost 5 bases to trimming and J lost 0 bases, with 10 bases between them. In germline, CDR1 is MNHEY, CDR2 SVGAGI. CDR3 bases: TGTGCCAGCAGTGGGCAGCGGTACCAAGAGACCCAGTACTTC. It is translated as CASSGQRYQETQYF.

This chain joins TRBV6-1 and TRBJ2-1, with 8 nucleotides matching TRBD1. The V and J ends lost 7 bases and 7 bases, in that order; junction bases with no gene match: 6. The CDR3 covers 13 residues. The germline CDR1 and CDR2 sequences are MNHNS and SASEGT. CDR3 residues: CASTGDRLNEQFF. CDR3 coding DNA: TGTGCCAGCACAGGGGACAGGCTAAATGAGCAGTTCTTC.

The rearrangement links TRBV2 to TRBJ2-3; D uncertain. Per germline, CDR1 SNHLY and CDR2 FYNNEI. The CDR3 has 12 residues. V lost 5 bases, J lost 4 bases, and 7 bases lay in between. As DNA, the CDR3 is TGTGCCAGCAGTCGTCATCCAGATACGCAGTATTTT. This sequence encodes CASSRHPDTQYF.

The chain uses TRBV9 and TRBJ2-3, with 8 nucleotides matching TRBD1. In germline, CDR1 is SGDLS, CDR2 YYNGEE. The CDR3 length is 15 residues. V was clipped by 1 base and J by 4 bases; unmatched bases: 5. CDR3 residues: CASSVRQGRSDTQYF. For the CDR3, the DNA is TGTGCCAGCAGCGTAAGACAGGGGAGGTCAGATACGCAGTATTTT.

This chain joins TRBV7-3 and TRBJ2-5; D remains unclear. This CDR3 is 14 amino acids long. The V end lost 3 bases, the J end lost 4 bases, and 12 bases lay between the germline ends. The germline gives CDR1 SGHTA, CDR2 FQGTGA. CDR3 amino acids: CASSLGIVPETQYF. The CDR3 DNA reads TGTGCCAGCAGCTTGGGGATTGTGCCAGAGACCCAGTACTTC.

The genes are TRBV21-1 and TRBJ2-5. TRBV21-1 is a known pseudogene. CDR3 size: 17 residues. The CDR3 loop is CASSKVDRLPRQETQYF. The CDR3 nucleotides read TGTGCCAGCAGCAAAGTCGACCGCCTCCCCCGACAAGAGACCCAGTACTTC.

The chain is built from TRBV27 and TRBJ2-2, with D tentatively TRBD1 (6 bases). This CDR3 has 17 amino acids. Between the trimmed V and J ends, which lost 6 bases and 0 bases, there was a span of 17 bases. Germline CDR1 is MNHEY and CDR2 is SMNVEV (reference sequence). The CDR3 coding sequence is TGTGCCAGCAGAATAGGTAGGACAGAGTCGAACACCGGGGAGCTGTTTTTT. Amino acids: CASRIGRTESNTGELFF.

This chain uses TRBV5-4 with TRBJ2-1; 12 bases agree with TRBD2. CDR3 length equals 17 residues. V gave up 0 bases and J gave up 2 bases; unmatched junction bases: 3. The germline V gene has CDR1 SGHNT and CDR2 YYREEE (reference sequence). CDR3 loop: CASSLASGGATYNEQFF. For the CDR3, the DNA is TGTGCCAGCAGCTTGGCTAGCGGGGGGGCGACCTACAATGAGCAGTTCTTC.

The chain joins TRBV5-1 to TRBJ2-7, with 9 bases aligning to TRBD1. The CDR3 extends over 14 amino acids. V shed 0 bases, J shed 4 bases, and the junction held 2 bases outside the gene matches. Germline V gene sequence: CDR1 SGHRS, CDR2 YFSETQ. CDR3 sequence (DNA): TGCGCCAGCAGCTTGGTGACAGGGGGGTACGAGCAGTACTTC. This translates into CASSLVTGGYEQYF. The full variable domain, completed using reference TRBV5-1 and TRBJ2-7, is KAGVTQTPRYLIKTRGQQVTLSCSPISGHRSVSWYQQTPGQGLQFLFEYFSETQRNKGNFPGRFSGRQFSNSRSEMNVSTLELGDSALYLCASSLVTGGYEQYFGPGTRLTVT.

The chain uses TRBV15 and TRBJ2-2; 10 bases match TRBD2. V lost 0 bases, J lost 3 bases, and 1 base stayed unmatched. Germline V gene data show CDR1 as LNHNV and CDR2 as YYDKDF (reference sequence). This CDR3 spans 16 amino acids. The CDR3 nucleotides read TGTGCCACCAGCAGAGAGCTAGCGGGGGACACCGGGGAGCTGTTTTTT. It specifies CATSRELAGDTGELFF.

The CDR3: CASSVGLAGAETQYF. DNA for the CDR3: TGTGCCAGCAGCGTAGGTCTAGCGGGAGCTGAGACCCAGTACTTC. The J gene is TRBJ2-5, the V gene TRBV9; the match to TRBD2 covers 10 bases. Trimming took 0 bases from V and 5 from J; bases not matched to a gene: 4. The CDR3 extends over 15 amino acids. Per germline, CDR1 SGDLS and CDR2 YYNGEE.

The V gene is TRBV11-2, the J gene TRBJ1-1, with D unresolved. In germline, CDR1 is SGHAT, CDR2 FQNNGV. The CDR3 loop spans 14 amino acids. V gave up 5 bases and J gave up 1 base, with 11 bases separating them. CDR3 in amino acids: CASSDQSWNTEAFF. The CDR3 DNA sequence: TGTGCCAGCAGCGACCAAAGCTGGAACACTGAAGCTTTCTTT.

CDR3 nucleotide sequence: TGTGCCAGCAGCATACCGGGACTAGCGGGAGGGAGATCCGGGGAGCTGTTTTTT. Protein product: CASSIPGLAGGRSGELFF. The J gene is TRBJ2-2, the V gene TRBV5-6, with 16 bases that match TRBD2. The germline CDR1 and CDR2 sequences are SGHDT and YYEEEE. There are 18 residues in the CDR3. V lost 4 bases, J lost 6 bases, and 9 bases stayed unmatched.

The CDR3 nucleotides read TGTGCCAGCAGCTTAGTAGGCCGAAATCAGCCCCAGCATTTT. This translates into CASSLVGRNQPQHF. The chain has TRBV7-2 and TRBJ1-5; no clear D. The germline CDR1 and CDR2 sequences are SGHTA and FQGNSA. The germline V and J ends were trimmed by 1 base and 4 bases, with 8 bases remaining between them. This CDR3 is built from 14 residues.

The rearrangement uses TRBV5-4 and TRBJ1-2; D unclear. Deletions cut 0 bases from V and 4 bases from J, with 13 bases between. Germline lookup yields CDR1 SGHNT and CDR2 YYREEE (reference sequence). The CDR3 has 15 residues. The CDR3 coding sequence is TGTGCCAGCAGCTTGGGGCAGAGCGTGGGCTATGGCTACACCTTC. As protein: CASSLGQSVGYGYTF.

The chain couples TRBV4-3 to TRBJ2-3; D uncertain. The CDR3 extends over 15 amino acids. Trimming took off 4 bases at V and 4 bases at J, with 15 bases between the two ends. CDR1 LGHNA and CDR2 YSLEER come from the germline V gene. The DNA for the CDR3 is TGCGCCAGCAGCCCTCGAAACGAATCCCCAGATACGCAGTATTTT. It specifies CASSPRNESPDTQYF.

The chain is built from TRBV27 and TRBJ1-2; 8 positions match TRBD1. The V segment lost 7 bases and the J segment 4 bases; nucleotides outside the gene matches: 11. Germline CDR1 and CDR2: MNHEY and SMNVEV (reference sequence). The CDR3 length is 15 residues. The CDR3 spells CASKGQGLNLYGYTF. CDR3 DNA sequence: TGTGCCAGCAAAGGACAGGGTTTAAACCTCTATGGCTACACCTTC.